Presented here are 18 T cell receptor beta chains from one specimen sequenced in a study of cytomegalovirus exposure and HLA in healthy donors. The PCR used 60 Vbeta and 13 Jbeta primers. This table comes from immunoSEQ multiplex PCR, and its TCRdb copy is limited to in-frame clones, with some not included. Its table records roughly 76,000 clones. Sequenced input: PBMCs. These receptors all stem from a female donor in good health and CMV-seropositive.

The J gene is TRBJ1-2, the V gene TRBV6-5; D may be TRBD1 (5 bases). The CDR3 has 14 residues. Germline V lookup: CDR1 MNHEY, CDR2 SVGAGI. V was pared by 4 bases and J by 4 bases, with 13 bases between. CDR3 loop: CASSFDSPFYGYTF. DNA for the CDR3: TGTGCCAGCAGTTTCGACAGTCCCTTCTATGGCTACACCTTC.

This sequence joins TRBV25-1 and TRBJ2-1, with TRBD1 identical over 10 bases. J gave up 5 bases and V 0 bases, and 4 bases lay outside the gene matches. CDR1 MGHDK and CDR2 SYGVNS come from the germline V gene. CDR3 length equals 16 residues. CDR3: CASSEYTGTGDNEQFF. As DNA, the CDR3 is TGTGCCAGCAGTGAATATACCGGGACAGGGGACAATGAGCAGTTCTTC.

CDR3 region: CASREGAVAYEQYF. The DNA of the CDR3 is TGCGCCAGCAGAGAGGGGGCCGTCGCCTACGAGCAGTACTTC. The chain carries TRBV5-1 and TRBJ2-7; TRBD1 matches 7 bases. This CDR3 is 14 amino acids long. Losses at the gene ends were 5 bases for V and 2 bases for J; bases not matched to a gene: 7. Germline CDR1 and CDR2: SGHRS and YFSETQ.

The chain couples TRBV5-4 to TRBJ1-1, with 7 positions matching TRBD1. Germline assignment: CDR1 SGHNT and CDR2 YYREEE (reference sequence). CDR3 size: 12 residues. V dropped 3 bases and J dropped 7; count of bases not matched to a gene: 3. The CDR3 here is CASSSDRFEAFF. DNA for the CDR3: TGTGCCAGCAGCTCGGACAGGTTTGAAGCTTTCTTT.

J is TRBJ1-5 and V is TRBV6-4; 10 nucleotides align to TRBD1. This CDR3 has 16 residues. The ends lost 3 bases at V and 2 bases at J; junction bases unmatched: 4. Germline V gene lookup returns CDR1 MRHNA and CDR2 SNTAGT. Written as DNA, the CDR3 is TGTGCCAGCAGTGAGACAGGGGGCACGGGCAATCAGCCCCAGCATTTT. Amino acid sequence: CASSETGGTGNQPQHF.

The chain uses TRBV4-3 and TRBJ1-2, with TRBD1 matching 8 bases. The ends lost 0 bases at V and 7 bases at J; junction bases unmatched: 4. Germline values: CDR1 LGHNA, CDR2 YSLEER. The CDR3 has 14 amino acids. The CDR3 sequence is CASSQDQGARGYTF. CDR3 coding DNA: TGCGCCAGCAGCCAAGACCAGGGGGCCCGTGGCTACACCTTC.

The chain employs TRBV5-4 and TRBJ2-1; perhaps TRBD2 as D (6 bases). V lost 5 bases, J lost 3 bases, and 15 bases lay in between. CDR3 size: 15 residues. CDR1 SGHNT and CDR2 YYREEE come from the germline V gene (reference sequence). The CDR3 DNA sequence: TGTGCCAGCAGGGGGGGAATTTTGGACTACAATGAGCAGTTCTTC. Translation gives CASRGGILDYNEQFF.

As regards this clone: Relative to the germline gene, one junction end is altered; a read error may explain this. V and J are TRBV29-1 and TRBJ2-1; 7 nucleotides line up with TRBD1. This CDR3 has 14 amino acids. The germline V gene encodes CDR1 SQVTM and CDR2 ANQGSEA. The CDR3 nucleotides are TGCAGCGTTGAAGGACAGGGCTCCGACAATGAGCAGTTCTTC. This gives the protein CSVEGQGSDNEQFF.

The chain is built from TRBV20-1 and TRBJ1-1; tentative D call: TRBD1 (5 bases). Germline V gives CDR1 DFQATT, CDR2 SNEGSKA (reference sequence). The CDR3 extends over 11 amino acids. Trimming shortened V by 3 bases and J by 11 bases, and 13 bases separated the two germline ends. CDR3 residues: CSASHRGKAFF. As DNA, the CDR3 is TGCAGTGCTAGTCACCGGGGGAAGGCTTTCTTT.

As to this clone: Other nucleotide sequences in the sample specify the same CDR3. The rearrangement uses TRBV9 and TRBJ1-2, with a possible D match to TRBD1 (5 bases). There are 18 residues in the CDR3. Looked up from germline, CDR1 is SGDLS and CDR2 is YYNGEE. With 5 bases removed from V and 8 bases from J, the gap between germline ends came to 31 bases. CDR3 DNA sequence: TGTGCCAGCAGGGGAGGGGCTAACCACCTAAACTCCCACTGGGGCTACACCTTC. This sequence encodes CASRGGANHLNSHWGYTF.

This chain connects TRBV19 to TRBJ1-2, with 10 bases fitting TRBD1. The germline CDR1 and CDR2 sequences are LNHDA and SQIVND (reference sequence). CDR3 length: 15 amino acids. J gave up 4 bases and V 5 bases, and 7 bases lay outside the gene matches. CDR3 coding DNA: TGTGCCAGTAGTGTGCGGGACAGGGGTCCCTATGGCTACACCTTC. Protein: CASSVRDRGPYGYTF.

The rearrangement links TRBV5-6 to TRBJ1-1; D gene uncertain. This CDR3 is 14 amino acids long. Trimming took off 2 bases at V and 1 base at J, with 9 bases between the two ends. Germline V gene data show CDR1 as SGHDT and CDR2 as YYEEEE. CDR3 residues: CASSFGEGNTEAFF. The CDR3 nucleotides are TGTGCCAGCAGCTTCGGGGAGGGGAACACTGAAGCTTTCTTT. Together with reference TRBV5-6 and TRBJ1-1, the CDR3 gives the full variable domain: DAGVTQSPTHLIKTRGQQVTLRCSPKSGHDTVSWYQQALGQGPQFIFQYYEEEERQRGNFPDRFSGHQFPNYSSELNVNALLLGDSALYLCASSFGEGNTEAFFGQGTRLTVV.

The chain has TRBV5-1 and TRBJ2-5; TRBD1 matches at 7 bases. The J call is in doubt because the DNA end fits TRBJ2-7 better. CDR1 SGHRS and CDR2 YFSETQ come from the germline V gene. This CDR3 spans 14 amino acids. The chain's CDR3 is CASSATGIPYEQYF. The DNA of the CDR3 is TGCGCCAGCAGCGCGACAGGGATTCCCTACGAGCAGTACTTC.

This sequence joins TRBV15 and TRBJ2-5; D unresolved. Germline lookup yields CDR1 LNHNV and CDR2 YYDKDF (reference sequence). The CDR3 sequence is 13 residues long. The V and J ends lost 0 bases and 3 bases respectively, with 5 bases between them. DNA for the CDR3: TGTGCCACCAGCAGAGATCTAAAAGAGACCCAGTACTTC. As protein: CATSRDLKETQYF.

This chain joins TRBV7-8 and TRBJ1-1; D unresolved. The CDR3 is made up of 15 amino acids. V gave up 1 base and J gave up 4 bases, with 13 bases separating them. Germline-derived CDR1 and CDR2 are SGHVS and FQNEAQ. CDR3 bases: TGTGCCAGCAGCTTAGTCGGAGGGAGAGTCACTGAAGCTTTCTTT. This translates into CASSLVGGRVTEAFF.

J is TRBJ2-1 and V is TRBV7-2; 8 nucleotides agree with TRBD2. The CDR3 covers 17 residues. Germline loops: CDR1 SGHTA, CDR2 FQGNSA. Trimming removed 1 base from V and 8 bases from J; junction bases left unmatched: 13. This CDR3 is CASSLGLWAGGPDEQFF. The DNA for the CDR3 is TGTGCCAGCAGCTTAGGTCTGTGGGCGGGAGGTCCCGATGAGCAGTTCTTC.

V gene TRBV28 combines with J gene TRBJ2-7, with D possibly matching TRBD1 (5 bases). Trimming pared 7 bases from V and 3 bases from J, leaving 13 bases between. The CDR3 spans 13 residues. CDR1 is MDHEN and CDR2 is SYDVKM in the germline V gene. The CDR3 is CASTIGQNYEQYF. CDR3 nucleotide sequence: TGTGCCAGCACCATTGGACAAAACTACGAGCAGTACTTC.

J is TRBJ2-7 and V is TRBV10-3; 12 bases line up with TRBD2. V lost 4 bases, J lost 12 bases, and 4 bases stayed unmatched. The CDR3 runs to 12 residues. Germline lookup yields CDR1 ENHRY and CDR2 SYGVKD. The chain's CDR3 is CAISGTSGDRYF. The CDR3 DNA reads TGTGCCATCAGTGGGACTAGCGGGGACCGGTACTTC.